This entry concerns a single T cell receptor beta chain. Its specific antigen is unknown. Base qualities are missing; no much larger clone stands one base away. These data originate in a study of blood T cell repertoires in COVID-19 (dated by TCRdb to 2019 to 2021). For the study in its entirety: The collaborator samples originated in the United States, Italy and Spain and spanned the acute and convalescent phases of COVID-19. HLA class I and class II types, where available, came from metadata supplied by the sample provider rather than from assay-based typing. The sample metadata nearly always contained a de-identified subject ID, COVID-19 status, age in years and sex. The repertoires were released in a freely available public database meant as a resource for research on the immune response to SARS-CoV-2. The material from the prospective study consisted of cDNA or gDNA derived from T cells, B-cell-depleted T cells, or PBMCs. Samples were obtained from the ongoing ImmuneRACE study (first 160 participants) and from some 1,300 subjects provided by 6 global collaborators. The dataset comprised deeply sampled blood TCRbeta repertoires from subjects exposed to, actively infected with, or recovered from COVID-19.

The immunoSEQ Assay, a bias-controlled multiplex PCR, was used to amplify TCRbeta CDR3 regions from genomic DNA. The paper's processing steps were these. Within the assay, amplification of reference gene primers was used to estimate how many nucleated cells each sample contained. To quantify the absolute abundance of each unique TCRbeta CDR3 rearrangement, sequence reads were collapsed and filtered. For each sample, productive Simpson clonality was calculated by taking the square root of Simpson's diversity index across productive rearrangements. TCRdb stores this immuneACCESS table with in-frame sequences only. Part of the clones is absent; in the studies checked, under half of the shortfall reflects unresolved V genes, and no reason is known for the rest. The V and J calls and the clone size are those of that table, but D and trimming were determined from the DNA. The sample table contains more than 70,000 clones; only one count was recorded for roughly 86% of them. Roughly 20% of the sample comes from the top ten.

Each collaborating institution followed its own protocols to collect whole blood in K2EDTA tubes. Collaborator samples were shipped for TCRbeta analysis as frozen whole blood, isolated PBMCs, or DNA extracted from either sample type. Beyond this particular receptor, the publication reports: The quantity of clinical and demographic metadata differed by source and by participant and was supplied without curation.

The TCR comes from an elderly woman in a cohort sampled during active or convalescent COVID-19. Sample: peripheral blood.

The nucleotide sequence is given as TGTGCCAGCAGTTACTCGGAGGGGCGAGGCTACACCTTC. It translates to CASSYSEGRGYTF. The V and J genes are TRBV6-2 or TRBV6-3 and TRBJ1-2; matching of 5 bases hints at TRBD1 as the D gene. The germline V gene encodes CDR1 MNHEY and CDR2 SVGEGT. The CDR3 has 13 amino acids, counting the end cysteine and phenylalanine. Only the CDR3 part of the read is kept: 39 bases, read in frame from the first base. Cut back by 0 bases and 8 bases, the V and J ends lie 10 bases apart.